The clone carrying this TCR beta chain appeared a single time. In TCRdb, the RT-PCR reads were re-called with MiXCR into one record per CDR3 protein. Of some 960,000 distinct CDR3 sequences detected, 15% to 20% appear once; the ten largest clones hold 6%. Trimming left V 5 bases short and J 0 bases short, with 13 bases between. The CDR3 sequence is 15 residues long. Germline CDR1 and CDR2: MNHEY and SMNVEV (reference sequence). The data originate from a study of patients and donors after allogeneic stem cell transplantation. The sequenced sample was blood, either unsorted or a sorted T cell fraction (not recorded which). This sequence was found in a human donor who was either an allogeneic HSCT recipient or a stem cell or donor lymphocyte infusion donor (not recorded which). It is not recorded whose cells these are; they may come from a transplant donor. The chain joins TRBV27 to TRBJ1-1; D is uncertain. The CDR3 spells CASSRAVPMNTEAFF. The CDR3 coding sequence is TGTGCCAGCAGTCGGGCAGTCCCCATGAACACTGAAGCTTTCTTT.